Presented here are 10 T cell receptor beta chains from one specimen sequenced in a study of T cell responses to AZD1222 COVID-19 vaccine. Sequenced by immunoSEQ multiplex PCR; TCRdb stores in-frame clones only, minus some. The table includes roughly 150,000 clones, approximately 90% detected once. The material sequenced was peripheral blood, taken after recovery from COVID-19. These receptors originate from an adult who had recovered from COVID-19.

The gene calls are TRBV29-1 and TRBJ1-3, with TRBD1 identical over 7 bases. Looked up from germline, CDR1 is SQVTM and CDR2 is ANQGSEA. The V gene end was trimmed by 2 bases and the J gene end by 1 base; junction bases not matched to a gene: 2. The CDR3 is made up of 14 amino acids. The CDR3 bases are TGCAGCGTTGAATCGGGACAGTCTGGAAACACCATATATTTT. This codes for CSVESGQSGNTIYF.

V is TRBV7-9 and J is TRBJ1-4; D unclear. The CDR3 covers 12 residues. Germline values: CDR1 SEHNR, CDR2 FQNEAQ (reference sequence). The V end was cut by 5 bases, the J end by 6 bases, with 7 bases between. For the CDR3, the DNA is TGTGCCAGCAGCCCAGAGGATGAAAAACTGTTTTTT. It specifies CASSPEDEKLFF. The full variable domain, its missing parts supplied by reference TRBV7-9 and TRBJ1-4, is DTGVSQNPRHKITKRGQNVTFRCDPISEHNRLYWYRQTLGQGPEFLTYFQNEAQLEKSRLLSDRFSAERPKGSFSTLEIQRTEQGDSAMYLCASSPEDEKLFFGSGTQLSVL.

This chain connects TRBV28 to TRBJ1-1; TRBD1 matches at 9 bases. In germline, CDR1 is MDHEN, CDR2 SYDVKM. V lost 9 bases to trimming and J lost 0 bases; unmatched junction nucleotides: 8. The CDR3 has 15 residues. The CDR3 DNA follows: TGTGCCAGTCGACCGGGACAGGGAGTGAACACTGAAGCTTTCTTT. Translated: CASRPGQGVNTEAFF.

This rearrangement joins TRBV10-3 to TRBJ2-2, with D tentatively TRBD2 (6 bases). The length of the CDR3 is 16 residues. The germline V gene encodes CDR1 ENHRY and CDR2 SYGVKD. V dropped 1 base and J dropped 0 bases, with 9 bases sitting between them. The CDR3 loop is CAISEFGGTNTGELFF. The CDR3 DNA is TGTGCCATCAGTGAGTTCGGCGGGACGAACACCGGGGAGCTGTTTTTT.

The gene calls are TRBV7-2 and TRBJ1-5; 7 nucleotides line up with TRBD1. Trimming removed 4 bases from V and 3 bases from J; junction bases left unmatched: 6. The CDR3 sequence is 15 residues long. In germline, CDR1 is SGHTA, CDR2 FQGNSA. In DNA form, the CDR3 reads TGTGCCAGCAGCTCCTACGGGACAGTCAATCAGCCCCAGCATTTT. Translated, it gives CASSSYGTVNQPQHF.

The chain recombines TRBV9 with TRBJ1-2; 8 bases align to TRBD1. The CDR3 consists of 13 residues. The germline V gene encodes CDR1 SGDLS and CDR2 YYNGEE. The junction had 3 bases not matched to a gene; V was cut back by 5 bases and J by 3 bases. The CDR3: CASRGQGYYGYTF. The CDR3 coding sequence is TGTGCCAGCAGAGGACAGGGCTACTATGGCTACACCTTC.

This clone was observed a few times. The chain links TRBV7-9 to TRBJ1-2, with D possibly matching TRBD1 (5 bases). The CDR3 loop spans 13 amino acids. From germline, CDR1 is SEHNR and CDR2 FQNEAQ (reference sequence). Trimming cost V 5 bases and J 5 bases, with 12 bases left between them. CDR3 bases: TGTGCCAGCAGCACCCGGACAAAGTATGGCTACACCTTC. Its translation is CASSTRTKYGYTF.

The chain combines TRBV11-2 with TRBJ2-7; a weak D match, TRBD2 (6 bases). Germline CDR1 SGHAT, CDR2 FQNNGV. The CDR3 has 13 residues. The V end was cut by 5 bases, the J end by 6 bases, with 14 bases between. The CDR3 DNA reads as TGTGCCAGCAGCATCGCTAGCGTCGCCGAGCAGTACTTC. This sequence encodes CASSIASVAEQYF.

The rearrangement links TRBV28 to TRBJ1-5; D not resolved. The CDR3 runs 14 residues. Germline V CDR1 and CDR2: MDHEN, SYDVKM. V was cut by 5 bases and J by 2 bases, with 10 bases left in between. CDR3 nucleotide sequence: TGTGCCAGCAGTCCGGGATGGGGCAATCAGCCCCAGCATTTT. It encodes CASSPGWGNQPQHF.

The V gene is TRBV7-9, the J gene TRBJ1-1; 11 bases fit TRBD1. V shed 0 bases, J shed 4 bases, and the junction held 10 bases outside the gene matches. The CDR3 has 18 residues. CDR1 and CDR2 from the germline V gene are SEHNR and FQNEAQ (reference sequence). CDR3 in amino acids: CASSLAPGTGGQGTEAFF. The CDR3 coding sequence is TGTGCCAGCAGCTTAGCCCCCGGGACAGGGGGGCAGGGCACTGAAGCTTTCTTT.